Sequencing of this T cell receptor (beta chain) was carried out in a study of Ad26.COV2.S vaccination and SARS-CoV-2 variants. As for the study in general: The COV1001 Ad26.COV2.S trial arm included the donor. Ad26.COV2.S given intramuscularly, once or twice 56 days apart. Points from the study as a whole: Compared with placebo recipients, vaccine recipients had higher spike-specific TCR breadth.

With regard to this clone: Antigen unknown.

TCRdb keeps only in-frame clones here, not all; method: immunoSEQ multiplex PCR. Altogether over 300,000 clones are present, 83% being singletons, with the ten largest covering approximately 7.8%. Treatment in this sample: about 20 received Ad26.COV2.S at low or high dose, single or two shots; 5 received placebo; per-sample allocation not given. Sampling was performed 63 days after the first vaccine or placebo injection. CDR1 is SGHRS and CDR2 is YFSETQ in the germline V gene. The CDR3 contains 16 residues. Trimming took 2 bases from V and 4 from J, leaving 19 bases between them. The source was peripheral blood, collected in a trial of Ad26.COV2.S vaccine versus placebo. The sequence derives from a person aged 18 to 59 who received the Ad26.COV2.S COVID-19 vaccine or a placebo. V gene TRBV5-1 combines with J gene TRBJ2-7; no firm D call. DNA of the CDR3: TGCGCCAGCAGCTTCATGCTCTCGTCAAGACCTTACGAGCAGTACTTC. Its protein is CASSFMLSSRPYEQYF.